Listed here is a single T cell receptor beta chain. Its antigen is as yet unknown. TCRdb passed the 5' RACE reads through MiXCR, listing each CDR3 protein once. The sample yields more than 150,000 distinct CDR3 sequences, under 15% seen once. The sample belongs to a study of CD8 T cells in ankylosing spondylitis. General study points: What appeared characteristic of ankylosing spondylitis blood was a TCR beta motif of 7 or 8 highly homologous variants.

With V trimmed by 4 bases and J by 2 bases, 4 bases remained unmatched. The CDR3 sequence is 14 residues long. Germline CDR1 and CDR2: DFQATT and SNEGSKA (reference sequence). This TCR was recovered from a female donor with ankylosing spondylitis or in good health (not recorded which). The sample comprised blood, either unsorted or a sorted T cell fraction (not recorded which). The chain combines TRBV20-1 with TRBJ2-7; 11 bases match TRBD2. This CDR3 is CSATTSGRAYEQYF. The CDR3 DNA reads as TGCAGTGCTACAACTAGCGGGAGAGCCTACGAGCAGTACTTC.